A selection of T cell receptor beta chains follows, all from one sample in a study of beta chain features in type 1 diabetes. The method was immunoSEQ multiplex PCR; TCRdb's version includes in-frame clones alone and lacks a portion of them. The table includes a few hundred thousand clones, roughly 24% detected once. The material sequenced was naive CD4+ T cells from blood. These receptors all come from a woman younger than 45 with type 1 diabetes. Each CDR3 is given with its conserved first and last residue. D genes are given only for firm matches. Rows give clone size only sometimes, using once, few, many, or a class for an expanded clone.

CDR3 | DNA | J | D | V | length | size
CSVGGLAGYEQYF | TGCAGCGTTGGAGGACTAGCCGGCTACGAGCAGTACTTC | TRBJ2-7 | TRBD2 | TRBV29-1 | 13 | few
CASSLGLAGEGDTQYF | TGTGCCAGCAGCTTGGGACTAGCGGGAGAAGGAGATACGCAGTATTTT | TRBJ2-3 | TRBD2 | TRBV7-9 | 16 | .
CASSYSKAGRETQYF | TGTGCCAGCAGTTACTCAAAGGCGGGAAGGGAGACCCAGTACTTC | TRBJ2-5 | . | TRBV6-5 | 15 | .
CASSLDYYEQYF | TGTGCCAGCAGTCTGGACTACTACGAGCAGTACTTC | TRBJ2-7 | . | TRBV28 | 12 | .
CASSVLAGANTDTQYF | TGTGCCAGCAGCGTTCTAGCGGGAGCCAACACAGATACGCAGTATTTT | TRBJ2-3 | TRBD2 | TRBV7-3 | 16 | few
CASSELRTAAEQYF | TGTGCCAGCAGTGAACTCCGAACGGCGGCCGAGCAGTACTTC | TRBJ2-7 | . | TRBV6-1 | 14 | .
CASSLGLAGGGEQFF | TGTGCCAGCAGCTTGGGACTAGCGGGAGGGGGTGAGCAGTTCTTC | TRBJ2-1 | TRBD2 | TRBV13 | 15 | .
CASSHLTGGAPYNEQFF | TGTGCCAGCAGCCATCTTACAGGGGGCGCCCCCTACAATGAGCAGTTCTTC | TRBJ2-1 | TRBD1 | TRBV5-6 | 17 | .
CASRTMRNQPQHF | TGTGCCAGTAGAACCATGAGGAATCAGCCCCAGCATTTT | TRBJ1-5 | . | TRBV19 | 13 | .
CASSLSGQETQYF | TGTGCCAGCAGCTTATCGGGGCAAGAGACCCAGTACTTC | TRBJ2-5 | . | TRBV7-2 | 13 | .
CASSTRQYYEQYF | TGCGCCAGCAGCACTCGACAGTACTACGAGCAGTACTTC | TRBJ2-7 | . | TRBV4-1 | 13 | few
CASSPRGSYNEQFF | TGTGCCAGCTCACCACGCGGCTCCTACAATGAGCAGTTCTTC | TRBJ2-1 | . | TRBV18 | 14 | few
CASSIRPISRVTEAFF | TGTGCCAGCAGCATCCGACCCATTTCCAGGGTAACTGAAGCTTTCTTT | TRBJ1-1 | . | TRBV7-9 | 16 | .
CSPGALAEIQRYEQYF | TGCAGCCCGGGAGCACTAGCCGAAATACAAAGGTACGAGCAGTACTTC | TRBJ2-7 | . | TRBV29-1 | 16 | few
CSARDSYEQYF | TGCAGTGCTAGAGACAGCTACGAGCAGTACTTC | TRBJ2-7 | . | TRBV20-1 | 11 | .
CASSSPGDTQYF | TGCGCCAGCAGCTCTCCAGGTGATACGCAGTATTTT | TRBJ2-3 | . | TRBV4-1 | 12 | .
CASRHQATNEKLFF | TGTGCCAGCAGGCATCAGGCAACTAATGAAAAACTGTTTTTT | TRBJ1-4 | . | TRBV28 | 14 | .
CSVHSGETQYF | TGCAGCGTTCACAGTGGAGAGACCCAGTACTTC | TRBJ2-5 | . | TRBV29-1 | 11 | .
CSARSQNEQYF | TGCAGTGCTAGGTCCCAGAACGAGCAGTACTTC | TRBJ2-7 | . | TRBV20-1 | 11 | .
CASSPRTVNTEAFF | TGTGCCAGCAGCCCCCGGACAGTGAACACTGAAGCTTTCTTT | TRBJ1-1 | . | TRBV7-9 | 14 | .
CASSQGDSGIAYEQYF | TGCGCCAGCAGCCAAGGGGATAGCGGGATTGCCTACGAGCAGTACTTC | TRBJ2-7 | TRBD2 | TRBV4-1 | 16 | .
CASSSGQGDTEAFF | TGTGCCAGCAGTTCGGGACAGGGGGACACTGAAGCTTTCTTT | TRBJ1-1 | TRBD1 | TRBV28 | 14 | .
CAWSLDRAEQYF | TGTGCCTGGAGTCTCGACAGGGCCGAGCAGTACTTC | TRBJ2-7 | TRBD1 | TRBV30 | 12 | few